The 20 T cell receptor beta chains given below trace back to one sample, sequenced in a study of T cell changes during pregnancy in multiple sclerosis. Produced via immunoSEQ multiplex PCR; TCRdb's table is partial and in-frame only. The table records more than 11,000 clones, 80% to 95% of them present only once. Sample: peripheral blood, taken in the second trimester of pregnancy. All receptors come from a female donor in good health, enrolled as a control in a pregnancy study.

The CDR3 sequence: CASSLGGYSGNTIYF. Written as DNA, the CDR3 is TGTGCCAGCAGCTTGGGCGGCTACTCTGGAAACACCATATATTTT. The chain couples TRBV5-4 to TRBJ1-3; D is unresolved. V shed 0 bases and J shed 0 bases, with 7 bases lying between them. The CDR3 is 15 amino acids. Germline V lookup: CDR1 SGHNT, CDR2 YYREEE (reference sequence).

The genes are TRBV5-1 and TRBJ1-3; perhaps TRBD1 as D (5 bases). V was pared by 1 base and J by 3 bases, with 8 bases between. This CDR3 has 14 residues. Germline CDR1 and CDR2: SGHRS and YFSETQ. The CDR3 here is CASSLLGDGNTIYF. DNA of the CDR3: TGCGCCAGCAGCTTGCTAGGGGATGGAAACACCATATATTTT.

The V gene is TRBV5-4, the J gene TRBJ1-3; the D gene is possibly TRBD1 (6 bases). The length of the CDR3 is 15 residues. Germline V lookup: CDR1 SGHNT, CDR2 YYREEE (reference sequence). With 3 bases removed from V and 4 bases from J, the gap between germline ends came to 14 bases. CDR3 sequence: CASSSGTGNGNTIYF. CDR3 nucleotide sequence: TGTGCCAGCAGCTCTGGAACAGGGAACGGAAACACCATATATTTT.

This clone has only one observation. The J gene is TRBJ1-1, the V gene TRBV19; no firm D call. Trimming shortened V by 1 base and J by 7 bases, and 13 bases separated the two germline ends. Germline-derived CDR1 and CDR2 are LNHDA and SQIVND (reference sequence). The CDR3 is 14 residues long. CDR3 sequence reads: CASSIGRGIGEAFF. The CDR3 nucleotides are TGTGCCAGTAGTATAGGGCGGGGAATTGGTGAAGCTTTCTTT.

This clone was picked up one time. The chain combines TRBV28 with TRBJ1-5; D is unresolved. The germline V and J ends were trimmed by 2 bases and 7 bases, with 6 bases remaining between them. This CDR3 has 12 amino acids. CDR1 is MDHEN, CDR2 SYDVKM, per germline. The CDR3 sequence is CASSLTAQPQHF. In DNA form, the CDR3 reads TGTGCCAGCAGTTTAACTGCGCAGCCCCAGCATTTT. The variable domain in full, with the rest retrieved from reference TRBV28 and TRBJ1-5, is DVKVTQSSRYLVKRTGEKVFLECVQDMDHENMFWYRQDPGLGLRLIYFSYDVKMKEKGDIPEGYSVSREKKERFSLILESASTNQTSMYLCASSLTAQPQHFGDGTRLSIL.

This clone has just one count. J is TRBJ2-7 and V is TRBV5-6; D call uncertain. Trimming cost V 0 bases and J 10 bases, with 17 bases left between them. The length of the CDR3 is 14 residues. Germline-derived CDR1 and CDR2 are SGHDT and YYEEEE. For the CDR3, the DNA is TGTGCCAGCAGCTTGGGAGACATGATACGAGAACAGTACTTC. Translating gives CASSLGDMIREQYF.

V gene TRBV7-3 combines with J gene TRBJ2-1; no reliable D call. The CDR3 has 12 amino acids. V dropped 1 base and J dropped 9 bases, with 7 bases sitting between them. Germline-derived CDR1 and CDR2 are SGHTA and FQGTGA. The CDR3 sequence: CASSLIAGEQFF. CDR3 nucleotide sequence: TGTGCCAGCAGCTTAATAGCTGGTGAGCAGTTCTTC. Full variable domain (outside the CDR3, taken from reference TRBV7-3 and TRBJ2-1): GAGVSQTPSNKVTEKGKYVELRCDPISGHTALYWYRQSLGQGPEFLIYFQGTGAADDSGLPNDRFFAVRPEGSVSTLKIQRTERGDSAVYLCASSLIAGEQFFGPGTRLTVL.

This chain links TRBV7-8 with TRBJ1-6, with TRBD1 matching over 7 bases. Trimming removed 7 bases from V and 8 bases from J; junction bases left unmatched: 14. CDR1 and CDR2 from the germline V gene are SGHVS and FQNEAQ. The CDR3 spans 16 residues. The DNA for the CDR3 is TGTGCCAGCACCGAAAACCGACCAGGGGGACATTCACCCCTCCACTTT. Residues: CASTENRPGGHSPLHF.

This chain connects TRBV13 to TRBJ1-3; no clear D gene. CDR3 length: 16 residues. The germline V gene encodes CDR1 PRHDT and CDR2 FYEKMQ (reference sequence). The V gene lost 4 bases and the J gene lost 3 bases, with 16 bases spanning the gap. The CDR3 region is CASSSEKDRDGNTIYF. In DNA form, the CDR3 reads TGTGCCAGCAGCTCCGAAAAGGATCGGGATGGAAACACCATATATTTT. The full variable domain, completed using reference TRBV13 and TRBJ1-3, is AAGVIQSPRHLIKEKRETATLKCYPIPRHDTVYWYQQGPGQDPQFLISFYEKMQSDKGSIPDRFSAQQFSDYHSELNMSSLELGDSALYFCASSSEKDRDGNTIYFGEGSWLTVV.

This clone was seen a single time. This rearrangement joins TRBV23-1 to TRBJ1-3; a possible D gene is TRBD1 (5 bases). TRBV23-1 falls under the ORF class, with uncertain function. Deletions cut 0 bases from V and 0 bases from J, with 9 bases between. This CDR3 region has 16 residues. CDR3 amino acids: CASSQSSGLSGNTIYF. CDR3 DNA sequence: TGCGCCAGCAGTCAATCCTCAGGGCTCTCTGGAAACACCATATATTTT.

This sequence joins TRBV6-5 and TRBJ1-6; no reliable D call. Trimming stripped 4 bases from V and 12 bases from J, with 10 bases between. The CDR3 is 12 amino acids. Germline assignment: CDR1 MNHEY and CDR2 SVGAGI. The CDR3 here is CASSLQPGPLHF. The CDR3 DNA sequence: TGTGCCAGCAGTTTACAGCCTGGACCCCTCCACTTT.

This chain links TRBV4-1 with TRBJ2-5, with 16 positions matching TRBD2. There are 18 residues in the CDR3. With V trimmed by 4 bases and J by 5 bases, 10 bases remained unmatched. Looked up from germline, CDR1 is MGHRA and CDR2 is YSYEKL. CDR3 bases: TGCGCCAGCAGCCCTCCGGGACTAGCGGGAGGGCCCGGGGAGACCCAGTACTTC. Its translation: CASSPPGLAGGPGETQYF.

The V gene is TRBV9, the J gene TRBJ1-5; D remains unclear. There are 13 residues in the CDR3. Per germline, CDR1 SGDLS and CDR2 YYNGEE. Trimming took off 0 bases at V and 7 bases at J, with 8 bases between the two ends. The CDR3 region has the DNA TGTGCCAGCAGCGTAGATCTCGGGCAGCCCCAGCATTTT. It specifies CASSVDLGQPQHF.

The chain is built from TRBV14 and TRBJ2-4; 9 bases align to TRBD1. The germline gives CDR1 SGHDN, CDR2 FVKESK. V lost 0 bases and J lost 0; bases outside the gene matches: 12. The CDR3 covers 20 residues. The CDR3: CASSQDPGGQGTGAKNIQYF. The CDR3 region has the DNA TGTGCCAGCAGCCAAGATCCCGGCGGACAGGGGACGGGAGCCAAAAACATTCAGTACTTC.

This chain connects TRBV25-1 to TRBJ1-3; D unclear. Per germline, CDR1 MGHDK and CDR2 SYGVNS. V dropped 4 bases and J dropped 0 bases, with 10 bases sitting between them. CDR3 size: 15 residues. CDR3 region: CASSGRSSSGNTIYF. CDR3 in DNA: TGTGCCAGCAGTGGGCGTAGCTCCTCTGGAAACACCATATATTTT.

This clone came up a few times. This chain uses TRBV5-1 with TRBJ1-2, with D unclear. Between the trimmed V and J ends, which lost 0 bases and 2 bases, there was a span of 5 bases. This CDR3 spans 13 amino acids. Germline V gene data show CDR1 as SGHRS and CDR2 as YFSETQ. The CDR3 sequence is CASSLEQNYGYTF. The CDR3 DNA follows: TGCGCCAGCAGCTTGGAACAAAACTATGGCTACACCTTC.

The rearrangement uses TRBV11-3 and TRBJ2-5; the D is unclear. Looked up from germline, CDR1 is SGHNT and CDR2 is YENEEA. This CDR3 has 13 amino acids. Deletions cut 3 bases from V and 5 bases from J, with 10 bases between. The CDR3 region is CASSFNYRETQYF. The CDR3 coding sequence is TGTGCCAGCAGCTTTAACTATAGGGAGACCCAGTACTTC.

The chain combines TRBV6-1 with TRBJ2-2, with 7 positions matching TRBD2. CDR3 length: 15 amino acids. Losses at the gene ends were 2 bases for V and 1 base for J; bases not matched to a gene: 1. Germline V CDR1 and CDR2: MNHNS, SASEGT. The DNA for the CDR3 is TGTGCCAGCAGTGAATTAGCGGGGAACACCGGGGAGCTGTTTTTT. This translates into CASSELAGNTGELFF.

The rearrangement joins TRBV28 to TRBJ1-5; TRBD1 matches 9 bases. This CDR3 is 14 amino acids long. Germline values: CDR1 MDHEN, CDR2 SYDVKM. Unmatched junction bases numbered 9, after V lost 11 bases and J lost 4 bases. In nucleotides, the CDR3 is TGTGCCTCGGGACAGGGCTTTACGAATCAGCCCCAGCATTTT. Protein sequence: CASGQGFTNQPQHF.

The CDR3 region is CASQGIAGPNEQFF. The CDR3 DNA is TGTGCCAGCCAGGGCATAGCGGGGCCCAATGAGCAGTTCTTC. The genes are TRBV6-6 and TRBJ2-1; 8 bases agree with TRBD2. J gave up 6 bases and V 8 bases, and 9 bases lay outside the gene matches. The CDR3 is 14 residues long. Per germline, CDR1 MNHNY and CDR2 SVGAGI (reference sequence).